This T cell receptor beta chain appears in the sequencing data of a study of technical replicates of blood from a handful of donors. In this sample, this clone turned up a few times. Sequencing was performed with immunoSEQ multiplex PCR; in TCRdb, only in-frame clones are kept and a portion is missing. Counted here are 50,000 to 60,000 clones, 91% occurring once; the ten biggest clones make up 3% to 4%. The CDR3 runs 13 residues. CDR1 and CDR2 (germline): LNHDA, SQIVND (reference sequence). V lost 7 bases, J lost 7 bases, and 4 bases stayed unmatched. J is TRBJ1-5 and V is TRBV19; 10 nucleotides match TRBD1. The sequence was collected from a human donor in good health. Some clones in this sample may be carry-over from other donors' samples. The sequencing sample was made of PBMCs. The CDR3 here is CASKGTGVQPQHF. The CDR3 DNA follows: TGTGCCAGTAAAGGGACAGGGGTACAGCCCCAGCATTTT.